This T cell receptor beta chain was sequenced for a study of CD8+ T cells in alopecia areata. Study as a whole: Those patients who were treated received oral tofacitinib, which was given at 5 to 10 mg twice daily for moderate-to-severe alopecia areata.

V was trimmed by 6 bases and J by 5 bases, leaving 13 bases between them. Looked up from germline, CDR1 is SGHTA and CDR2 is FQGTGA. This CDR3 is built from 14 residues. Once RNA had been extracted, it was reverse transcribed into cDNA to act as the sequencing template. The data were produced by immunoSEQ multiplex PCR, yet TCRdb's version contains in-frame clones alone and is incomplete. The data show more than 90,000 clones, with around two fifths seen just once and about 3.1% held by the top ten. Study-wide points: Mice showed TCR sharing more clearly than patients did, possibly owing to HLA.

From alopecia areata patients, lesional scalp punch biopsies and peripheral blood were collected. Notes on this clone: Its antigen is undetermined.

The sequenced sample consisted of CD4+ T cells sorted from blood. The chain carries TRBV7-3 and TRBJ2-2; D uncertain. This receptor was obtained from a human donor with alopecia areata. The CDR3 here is CASRTGPGTGELFF. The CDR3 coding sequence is TGTGCCAGCAGAACCGGCCCAGGAACCGGGGAGCTGTTTTTT.